The next 25 T cell receptor beta chains were all read from a single sample in a study of blood T cell repertoires in COVID-19. Method: immunoSEQ multiplex PCR; TCRdb's copy keeps in-frame clones and lacks some. The data contain 100,000 to 150,000 clones, 84% of them singletons. What was sequenced was PBMCs or T cells enriched from blood (not recorded which). All receptors come from a man aged 40-50 years with acute COVID-19.

This clone has at least ten counts. The same CDR3 arises from other DNA sequences in this sample as well. The CDR3 region has the DNA TGTGCCAGTAGTATAGGCACAGAAGAGACCCAGTACTTC. Translating gives CASSIGTEETQYF. The chain combines TRBV19 with TRBJ2-5; D gene ambiguous. The CDR3 length is 13 residues. V lost 1 base and J lost 3, with 6 bases in between. Looked up from germline, CDR1 is LNHDA and CDR2 is SQIVND (reference sequence).

This chain links TRBV11-1 with TRBJ2-7, with TRBD1 identical over 8 bases. Looked up from germline, CDR1 is SGHAT and CDR2 is FQDESV (reference sequence). V trimming: 1 base; J trimming: 2 bases; junction bases outside the gene matches: 4. This CDR3 comprises 15 residues. The CDR3: CASSLGTGRAYEQYF. The CDR3 coding sequence is TGTGCCAGCAGCTTAGGGACAGGGCGTGCCTACGAGCAGTACTTC. Full variable domain (outside the CDR3, taken from reference TRBV11-1 and TRBJ2-7): EAEVAQSPRYKITEKSQAVAFWCDPISGHATLYWYRQILGQGPELLVQFQDESVVDDSQLPKDRFSAERLKGVDSTLKIQPAELGDSAMYLCASSLGTGRAYEQYFGPGTRLTVT.

This clone was picked up one time. The V call is TRBV3-1 (or the pseudogene TRBV3-2), the J call TRBJ1-2; TRBD1 might be the D (5 bases). The CDR3 extends over 14 amino acids. From germline, CDR1 is LGHDT and CDR2 YNNKEL (reference sequence). The V and J ends lost 8 bases and 4 bases respectively, with 17 bases between them. The CDR3 loop reads CASSVGDFGYGYTF. DNA for the CDR3: TGTGCCAGCTCAGTAGGGGACTTCGGCTATGGCTACACCTTC.

The chain joins TRBV23-1 to TRBJ1-1, with D unresolved. TRBV23-1 qualifies as an ORF whose function is uncertain. The CDR3 consists of 10 residues. Trimming removed 9 bases at V and 6 bases at J, with 8 bases between. The CDR3 reads CAREGPEAFF. CDR3 in DNA: TGCGCCAGGGAGGGTCCTGAAGCTTTCTTT.

The chain has TRBV7-3 and TRBJ1-5; the D gene is possibly TRBD1 (5 bases). The CDR3 contains 13 residues. Germline loops: CDR1 SGHTA, CDR2 FQGTGA. V dropped 5 bases and J dropped 5 bases, with 10 bases sitting between them. The CDR3 DNA reads TGTGCCAGCAGCACCGACAGAGATCAGCCCCAGCATTTT. Translation gives CASSTDRDQPQHF. The full variable domain, completed using reference TRBV7-3 and TRBJ1-5, is GAGVSQTPSNKVTEKGKYVELRCDPISGHTALYWYRQSLGQGPEFLIYFQGTGAADDSGLPNDRFFAVRPEGSVSTLKIQRTERGDSAVYLCASSTDRDQPQHFGDGTRLSIL.

The CDR3 DNA sequence: TGTGCCAGCAGTACCCCTGGGCGGGAGGGCCTTGGGGCCAACGTCCTGACTTTC. The encoded protein is CASSTPGREGLGANVLTF. The rearrangement uses TRBV28 and TRBJ2-6; 9 bases agree with TRBD2. The CDR3 sequence is 18 residues long. V lost 5 bases to trimming and J lost 3 bases; unmatched junction nucleotides: 11. CDR1 and CDR2 (germline): MDHEN, SYDVKM.

The table lists this clone with many counts. The chain uses TRBV20-1 and TRBJ1-2, with D possibly being TRBD1 (5 bases). CDR1 DFQATT and CDR2 SNEGSKA come from the germline V gene (reference sequence). Trimming removed 3 bases from V and 3 bases from J, with 11 bases in between. The length of the CDR3 is 13 residues. CDR3 loop: CSASPGRDYGYTF. CDR3 nucleotide sequence: TGCAGTGCTAGTCCGGGCAGGGACTATGGCTACACCTTC.

The chain has TRBV7-9 and TRBJ1-2; D remains unclear. This CDR3 has 15 residues. Trimming pared 5 bases from V and 0 bases from J, leaving 13 bases between. Per the germline V gene, CDR1 is SEHNR and CDR2 is FQNEAQ (reference sequence). The CDR3 bases are TGTGCCAGCAGCCCGAGGGTACTCGCTAACTATGGCTACACCTTC. Amino acid sequence: CASSPRVLANYGYTF.

The chain combines TRBV3-1 (or the pseudogene TRBV3-2) with TRBJ1-5, with unresolved D. Germline V gene data show CDR1 as LGHDT and CDR2 as YNNKEL (reference sequence). The CDR3 extends over 14 amino acids. With 0 bases removed from V and 4 bases from J, the gap between germline ends came to 7 bases. The CDR3 coding sequence is TGTGCCAGCAGCCAAGATTCGCTAAATCAGCCCCAGCATTTT. Encoded protein: CASSQDSLNQPQHF.

V is TRBV10-3 and J is TRBJ2-5, with no clear D. The CDR3 spans 12 residues. With 2 bases removed from V and 7 bases from J, the gap between germline ends came to 8 bases. In germline, CDR1 is ENHRY, CDR2 SYGVKD. The CDR3 DNA sequence: TGTGCCATCAGTGAGAACTATGCGACCCAGTACTTC. Residues: CAISENYATQYF.

The CDR3 reads CASSLQGAKNEQFF. The CDR3, as DNA: TGTGCCAGCAGTCTGCAGGGGGCAAAGAATGAGCAGTTCTTC. The chain uses TRBV2 and TRBJ2-1, with 8 bases identical to TRBD1. J lost 7 bases, V lost 5 bases, and 7 bases had no gene match. This CDR3 has 14 residues. CDR1 and CDR2 (germline): SNHLY, FYNNEI.

The chain combines TRBV21-1 with TRBJ2-7; the table gives TRBD2 as D, unverified against the DNA. TRBV21-1 is a pseudogene. There are 13 residues in the CDR3. CDR3: CASITGGGYEQYF. The CDR3 region has the DNA TGTGCCAGCATCACTGGGGGGGGCTACGAGCAGTACTTC.

The CDR3 DNA is TGTGCCAGCTCACCACAAGGAGACAGAATAGAAGCTGGGGCCAACGTCCTGACTTTC. It translates to CASSPQGDRIEAGANVLTF. V gene TRBV18 combines with J gene TRBJ2-6; D is possibly TRBD1 (5 bases). V was pared by 1 base and J by 2 bases, with 18 bases between. The CDR3 spans 19 residues. Looked up from germline, CDR1 is KGHSH and CDR2 is LQKENI.

The sample holds one count of this clone. This chain joins TRBV27 and TRBJ1-1; perhaps TRBD1 as D (6 bases). The V and J ends lost 2 bases and 4 bases respectively, with 8 bases between them. CDR1 is MNHEY, CDR2 SMNVEV, per germline (reference sequence). The CDR3 is 13 residues long. This CDR3 is CASSLQGSTEAFF. CDR3 nucleotides: TGTGCCAGCAGTTTACAGGGGAGCACTGAAGCTTTCTTT.

J is TRBJ1-3 and V is TRBV19; D is undetermined. The V gene's germline CDR1 is LNHDA and CDR2 SQIVND (reference sequence). This CDR3 spans 11 amino acids. V shed 8 bases and J shed 2 bases, with 4 bases lying between them. The chain's CDR3 is CASSAGNTIYF. CDR3 nucleotides: TGTGCCAGTTCGGCTGGAAACACCATATATTTT.

This chain joins TRBV5-8 and TRBJ1-3; 7 nucleotides agree with TRBD1. This CDR3 comprises 13 residues. Germline-derived CDR1 and CDR2 are SGHTS and YDEGEE. V dropped 4 bases and J dropped 6; count of bases not matched to a gene: 4. CDR3 DNA sequence: TGTGCCAGCAGCACGGGACAGCAAAACACCATATATTTT. It codes for CASSTGQQNTIYF.

The gene calls are TRBV6-1 and TRBJ1-2; 7 positions agree with TRBD1. There are 15 residues in the CDR3. CDR1 is MNHNS and CDR2 is SASEGT in the germline V gene. V shed 2 bases and J 2 bases; nucleotides not matched to a gene: 5. CDR3 in amino acids: CASSESQGVNYGYTF. The CDR3 DNA reads as TGTGCCAGCAGTGAAAGTCAGGGGGTGAACTATGGCTACACCTTC.

This clone has more than one count but fewer than ten. The chain combines TRBV12-3 or TRBV12-4 with TRBJ2-1; 9 bases fit TRBD1. V lost 4 bases, J lost 8 bases, and 3 bases stayed unmatched. This CDR3 comprises 13 residues. CDR3 nucleotides: TGTGCCAGCAGTTGGGACAGGGTGGATGAGCAGTTCTTC. Translation gives CASSWDRVDEQFF.

This chain connects TRBV6-5 to TRBJ2-7; possibly TRBD2 for D (6 bases). Germline CDR1 is MNHEY and CDR2 is SVGAGI. V was clipped by 4 bases and J by 1 base, with 11 bases between them. The CDR3 is 14 residues long. DNA for the CDR3: TGTGCCAGCAGTTCTACGGGGGAATCCTACGAGCAGTACTTC. Amino acid sequence: CASSSTGESYEQYF.

CDR3 DNA: TGTGCCAGCAGTCTTAATCCGGGACAGGGGGAGCCCCAGCATTTT. It is translated as CASSLNPGQGEPQHF. This rearrangement joins TRBV6-5 to TRBJ1-5, with 11 nucleotides matching TRBD1. The CDR3 has 15 residues. Germline CDR1 reads MNHEY; CDR2 reads SVGAGI. V was pared by 5 bases and J by 8 bases, with 8 bases of the junction left unmatched.

This rearrangement joins TRBV12-3 or TRBV12-4 to TRBJ2-5; maybe TRBD2 (6 bases). The CDR3 is 13 residues long. V was clipped by 1 base and J by 3 bases, with 6 bases between them. The CDR3 protein is CASSLGGKETQYF. DNA for the CDR3: TGTGCCAGCAGTTTAGGCGGGAAAGAGACCCAGTACTTC.

The chain recombines TRBV7-9 with TRBJ2-7, with D possibly TRBD2 on 5 matching bases. Trimming stripped 3 bases from V and 0 bases from J, with 9 bases between. The CDR3 has 14 residues. From germline, CDR1 is SEHNR and CDR2 FQNEAQ (reference sequence). The CDR3 is CASSFRETSYEQYF. CDR3 in DNA: TGTGCCAGCAGCTTTAGGGAGACCTCCTACGAGCAGTACTTC.

V is TRBV2 and J is TRBJ2-1; TRBD2 agrees at 14 bases. Germline lookup yields CDR1 SNHLY and CDR2 FYNNEI. The CDR3 contains 19 residues. Trimming removed 6 bases from V and 8 bases from J; junction bases left unmatched: 18. CDR3 nucleotides: TGTGCCAGCAGCGCTCTCGGACTAGCGGGAGGTAAGGATATCGATGAGCAGTTCTTC. Encoded protein: CASSALGLAGGKDIDEQFF. Full variable domain (rest looked up from reference TRBV2 and TRBJ2-1): EPEVTQTPSHQVTQMGQEVILRCVPISNHLYFYWYRQILGQKVEFLVSFYNNEISEKSEIFDDQFSVERPDGSNFTLKIRSTKLEDSAMYFCASSALGLAGGKDIDEQFFGPGTRLTVL.

The chain carries TRBV11-3 and TRBJ1-6, with a possible D match to TRBD1 (5 bases). The CDR3 runs 14 residues. Trimming left V 6 bases short and J 10 bases short, with 16 bases between. Germline CDR1 is SGHNT and CDR2 is YENEEA. The CDR3 DNA sequence: TGTGCCAGCAGGGGTGGCAGGGAAGACTCACCCCTCCACTTT. This translates into CASRGGREDSPLHF.

The CDR3 loop reads CATSDDLGHLELFF. The CDR3 nucleotides read TGTGCCACCAGTGACGACCTGGGACATCTGGAACTGTTTTTT. V and J are TRBV24-1 and TRBJ1-4; D perhaps matches TRBD1 (6 bases). Germline V gene sequence: CDR1 KGHDR, CDR2 SFDVKD. This CDR3 comprises 14 residues. Between the trimmed V and J ends, which lost 4 bases and 12 bases, there was a span of 17 bases.